The present T cell receptor beta chain was sequenced within a study of CD8 T cells in ankylosing spondylitis. General observations from the study: In the blood and synovial fluid of reactive arthritis, some motif variants had been previously reported.

A single record per CDR3 protein comes from TCRdb applying MiXCR to the 5' RACE reads. The data hold about 260,000 distinct CDR3 sequences, with about 24% observed a single time. There are 15 residues in the CDR3. Trimming took off 2 bases at V and 0 bases at J, with 8 bases between the two ends. Points on this clonotype: Its antigen remains unidentified.

The sequence was obtained from a male donor with ankylosing spondylitis or in good health (not recorded which). The rearrangement joins TRBV12-3 or TRBV12-4 to TRBJ1-5; D gene unclear. The sample comprised blood, either unsorted or a sorted T cell fraction (not recorded which). The CDR3 protein is CASSLYRDSNQPQHF. CDR3 DNA sequence: TGTGCCAGCAGTTTATATAGGGATAGCAATCAGCCCCAGCATTTT.